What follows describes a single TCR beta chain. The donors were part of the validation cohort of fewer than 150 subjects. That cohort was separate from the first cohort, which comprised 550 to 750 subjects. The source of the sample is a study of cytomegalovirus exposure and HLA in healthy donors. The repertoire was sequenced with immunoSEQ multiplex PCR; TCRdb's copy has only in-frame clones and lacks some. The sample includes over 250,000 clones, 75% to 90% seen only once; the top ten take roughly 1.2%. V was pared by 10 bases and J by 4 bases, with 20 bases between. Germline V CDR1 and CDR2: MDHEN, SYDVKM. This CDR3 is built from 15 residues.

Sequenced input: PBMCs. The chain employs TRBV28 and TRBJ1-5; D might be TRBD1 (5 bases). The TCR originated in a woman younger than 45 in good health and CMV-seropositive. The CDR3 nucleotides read TGTGCCACCCTCCTGGAGGGGCTGGGGAATCAGCCCCAGCATTTT. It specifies CATLLEGLGNQPQHF.